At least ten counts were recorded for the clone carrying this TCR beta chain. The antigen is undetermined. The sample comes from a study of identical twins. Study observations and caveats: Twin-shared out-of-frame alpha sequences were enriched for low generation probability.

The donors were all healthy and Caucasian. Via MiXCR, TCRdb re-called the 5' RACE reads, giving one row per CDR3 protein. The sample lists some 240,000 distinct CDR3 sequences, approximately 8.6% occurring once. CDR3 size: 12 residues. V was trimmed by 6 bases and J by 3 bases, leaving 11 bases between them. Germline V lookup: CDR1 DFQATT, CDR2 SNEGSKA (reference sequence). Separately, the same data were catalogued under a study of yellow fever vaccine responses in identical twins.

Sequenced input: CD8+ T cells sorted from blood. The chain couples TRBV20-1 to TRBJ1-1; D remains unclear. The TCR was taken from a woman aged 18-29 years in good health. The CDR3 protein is CSAKTGDTEAFF. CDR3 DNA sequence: TGCAGTGCGAAGACCGGGGACACTGAAGCTTTCTTT.